This record concerns one T cell receptor beta chain sequence. Only a few counts were recorded for this clonotype. Its antigen has not been determined. A much larger clone differs from this one at a single base, so this may be a read error. For repertoire sequencing, the TCR beta CDR3 regions were amplified from RNA transcripts. HTBI primers and the Qiagen OneStep RT-PCR kit were used in a first-round RT-PCR, which was followed by a second-round multiplex PCR, size selection and purification. Sequencing of the libraries was carried out on an Illumina HiSeq2000 in paired-end mode with 100 bp reads. As for how the authors treated the data: SOAPnuke was used to process the reads, removing any read that contained adapters or uncalled bases, had a mean Phred below 15, or lacked an exact match to the constant primer or identifier. High-quality paired reads were merged with COPE v1.2.5. Each unique nucleotide sequence was defined as a clonotype, and clonotypes were aligned to IMGT TRB V, D and J references with MiTCR v1.1. Analysis was restricted to V-J combinations with a frequency above 0.0001, which covered just over 98% of repertoires. A TCR clonal expansion and chaos score per V-J combination was defined as the ratio of F50 clonal expansion to chaos observed in the TCRdist matrix. Welch's t-statistics and random forest were used to reduce features to about a dozen V-J combinations, which were fed into a naive Bayes classifier. The Morisita-Horn index was used to measure how similar the thyroid and blood repertoires were. TCRdb redid the processing of the public reads, applying fastp at Q25 and MiXCR, and retained in-frame beta chains. Each record represents a unique CDR3 protein, reported with the most common genes and DNA among its rows. These V and J calls derive from TCRdb rather than the authors' analysis. The sample table records over 45,000 distinct CDR3 sequences; around 45% of these occur just once. The biggest ten clones account for 20% to 25% of the sample.

The CDR3 goes from the cysteine to the phenylalanine over 13 residues. The only DNA kept is the CDR3, 39 bases in frame from the first base. The germline V gene yields SGHTS for CDR1 and YDEGEE for CDR2. At the junction V is shortened by 4 bases and J by 8 bases, with 12 bases in between. Patients with ophthalmopathy had moderately to severely active disease, with a Clinical Activity Score of 3 or more, a NOSPECS grade of 4 or more, and a disease duration of less than 3 months. Anyone with other autoimmune diseases, uncontrolled infections, pregnancy or lactation was excluded from the study. Diagnosis was based on clinical symptoms, serum thyroxine, TRAb, thyroid ultrasound and orbital computed tomography. PBMCs were isolated from about 9 ml of fresh peripheral blood by Ficoll-Paque density gradient centrifugation. Trizol reagent was used to extract the total RNA, and its quality was then checked on an Agilent 2100 Bioanalyzer.

This entry is derived from a study of Graves' ophthalmopathy and Graves' hyperthyroidism (dated by TCRdb to the late 2010s). In terms of the full investigation: Peripheral blood samples were taken at the time of initial diagnosis, before any treatment was given. TCR beta repertoire signatures were used to distinguish Graves' ophthalmopathy from Graves' hyperthyroidism and to predict progression to ophthalmopathy. In total, 135 blood samples were TCR-sequenced: some 43 ophthalmopathy, over 70 hyperthyroidism and some 17 hyperthyroidism-to-ophthalmopathy patients. To explore V-J signatures that distinguish ophthalmopathy from hyperthyroidism, a discovery set of 90 to 100 patients was enrolled, made up of 43 with ophthalmopathy and around 60 with stable hyperthyroidism. For independent validation, a separate cohort was made up of 18 hyperthyroidism patients plus 17 patients who later progressed from hyperthyroidism to ophthalmopathy. In roughly six hyperthyroidism patients, the T-cell repertoire of thyroid tissue was compared with the T-cell repertoire of blood. After sampling, hyperthyroidism patients received methimazole starting at 30 mg daily, and ophthalmopathy patients received high-dose intravenous methylprednisolone.

On the study overall, not on this receptor specifically: Among expanded thyroid clonotypes with frequency above 0.001, most also showed up in blood, which suggests that blood repertoires may reflect the thyroid immune response. In validation, the model predicted ophthalmopathy progression with over 60% sensitivity and 72% to 80% specificity; some 13 predicted patients were CT-confirmed with GO in a median of about 7.1 months. In cross-validation, the 13-signature model distinguished ophthalmopathy from stable hyperthyroidism with 85% to 90% sensitivity and nearly 82% specificity, and in the test set the corresponding values were around 80% and 75%. Sample size was not predetermined statistically, and investigators were not blinded to group allocation.

The sequence was collected from an adult man with Graves' ophthalmopathy. The sample comprised peripheral blood. The chain was built from TRBV5-8 and TRBJ1-4, with an unclear D gene assignment. CDR3 sequence: CASSPIGVEKLFF. The nucleotide sequence reads as follows: TGTGCCAGCAGCCCAATCGGTGTGGAAAAACTGTTTTTT.